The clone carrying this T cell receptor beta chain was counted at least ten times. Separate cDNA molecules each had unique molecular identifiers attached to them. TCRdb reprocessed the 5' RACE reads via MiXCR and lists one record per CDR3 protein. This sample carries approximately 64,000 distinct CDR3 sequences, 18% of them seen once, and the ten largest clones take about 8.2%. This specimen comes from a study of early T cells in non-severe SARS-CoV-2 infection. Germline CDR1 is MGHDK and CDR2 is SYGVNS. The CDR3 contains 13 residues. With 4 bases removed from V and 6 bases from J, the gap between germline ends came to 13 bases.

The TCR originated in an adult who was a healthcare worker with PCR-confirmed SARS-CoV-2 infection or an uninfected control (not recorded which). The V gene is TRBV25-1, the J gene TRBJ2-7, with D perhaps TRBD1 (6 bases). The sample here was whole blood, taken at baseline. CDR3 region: CASSGTGYAEQYF. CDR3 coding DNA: TGTGCCAGCAGTGGAACAGGGTACGCCGAGCAGTACTTC.